These 17 T cell receptor beta chains were sequenced from one sample in a study of T cells in Graves' hyperthyroidism and ophthalmopathy. Using RNA transcripts as the source, TCR beta CDR3 regions were amplified. HTBI primers were used for first-round RT-PCR of the TCR CDR3. Each CDR3 protein gets one entry after TCRdb re-called the multiplex PCR reads with MiXCR. This table holds some 370,000 distinct CDR3 sequences, about 17% found once. Sequences were obtained from blood. Receptor source: a woman aged 30 to 39 with Graves' hyperthyroidism that later progressed to Graves' ophthalmopathy.

This clonotype was counted ten times or more. The chain employs TRBV12-3 or TRBV12-4 and TRBJ2-1; 13 bases map to TRBD2. With 5 bases clipped from V and 6 bases from J, the junction kept 4 bases outside the gene matches. CDR3 length: 15 residues. CDR3 in DNA: TGTGCCAGCAGTACCGGGACTAGCGGGACCAATGAGCAGTTCTTC. Translation gives CASSTGTSGTNEQFF.

The table lists this clonotype with many counts. The chain employs TRBV28 and TRBJ2-3; 8 bases fit TRBD1. The CDR3 totals 14 residues. V trimming: 5 bases; J trimming: 8 bases; junction bases outside the gene matches: 9. Looked up from germline, CDR1 is MDHEN and CDR2 is SYDVKM. The CDR3 reads CASSIRQGRRTQYF. CDR3 sequence (DNA): TGTGCCAGCAGTATAAGACAGGGGAGGCGTACGCAGTATTTT. Complete variable domain (other parts from reference TRBV28 and TRBJ2-3): DVKVTQSSRYLVKRTGEKVFLECVQDMDHENMFWYRQDPGLGLRLIYFSYDVKMKEKGDIPEGYSVSREKKERFSLILESASTNQTSMYLCASSIRQGRRTQYFGPGTRLTVL.

This clonotype was picked up many times. V usage is TRBV12-3 or TRBV12-4 and J usage is TRBJ2-7; 8 bases align to TRBD2. Trimming took 6 bases from V and 2 from J; bases not matched to a gene: 9. The CDR3 contains 15 residues. The DNA for the CDR3 is TGTGCCAGCAGCCCGACGATAGCGGGACCCTACGAGCAGTACTTC. Protein product: CASSPTIAGPYEQYF.

A few counts support this clonotype. Being one base from a much bigger clone, this may be a read error. The V call is TRBV6-1, the J call TRBJ1-1, with a weak D call TRBD1 (5 bases). CDR1 MNHNS and CDR2 SASEGT come from the germline V gene. This CDR3 is 14 amino acids long. CDR3 DNA sequence: TGTGCCGGCAGGGCCGGGCAACGGAACACTGAAGCTTTCTTT. This encodes CAGRAGQRNTEAFF.

This clonotype was picked up many times. Written as DNA, the CDR3 is TGTGCCAGCAGTATCAGGGTTATGAACACTGAAGCTTTCTTT. It yields the protein CASSIRVMNTEAFF. The V gene is TRBV28, the J gene TRBJ1-1; maybe TRBD1 (5 bases). The germline gives CDR1 MDHEN, CDR2 SYDVKM. Deletions cut 5 bases from V and 0 bases from J, with 10 bases between. The CDR3 length is 14 residues.

The chain's CDR3 is CSARNWPANTGELFF. Here the CDR3 DNA reads TGCAGTGCTAGAAATTGGCCTGCGAACACCGGGGAGCTGTTTTTT. The chain couples TRBV20-1 to TRBJ2-2; D is unresolved. Germline-derived CDR1 and CDR2 are DFQATT and SNEGSKA (reference sequence). Trimming shortened V by 2 bases and J by 0 bases, and 10 bases separated the two germline ends. The CDR3 contains 15 residues.

The table lists this clonotype with many counts. The chain has TRBV4-2 and TRBJ2-5; 11 bases fit TRBD2. V dropped 5 bases and J dropped 7; count of bases not matched to a gene: 6. Germline values: CDR1 LGHNA, CDR2 YNFKEQ. This CDR3 region has 14 residues. The CDR3 region is CASSTTSGDATQYF. Here the CDR3 DNA reads TGTGCCAGCAGCACGACTAGCGGGGACGCGACCCAGTACTTC.

This clonotype was seen once. The rearrangement joins TRBV28 to TRBJ2-7, with D possibly TRBD2 on 5 matching bases. The CDR3 covers 14 residues. CDR1 is MDHEN, CDR2 SYDVKM, per germline. The V end was cut by 6 bases, the J end by 3 bases, with 15 bases between. CDR3 amino acids: CASRLLGSLYEQYF. DNA for the CDR3: TGTGCCAGCAGACTACTGGGGAGCCTCTACGAGCAGTACTTC.

There are many counts of this clonotype. The chain recombines TRBV28 with TRBJ2-1; D is perhaps TRBD1 (6 bases). V was pared by 6 bases and J by 9 bases, with 15 bases between. CDR1 and CDR2 (germline): MDHEN, SYDVKM. This CDR3 contains 13 residues. The CDR3 nucleotides read TGTGCCAGCAGCCCCGACAGGTACGGTGAGCAGTTCTTC. Its translation is CASSPDRYGEQFF.

In its sample, this clonotype was seen many times. The chain couples TRBV10-3 to TRBJ1-6; no definite D call. Per the germline V gene, CDR1 is ENHRY and CDR2 is SYGVKD. The CDR3 has 14 amino acids. V lost 4 bases, J lost 5 bases, and 9 bases lay in between. CDR3 nucleotides: TGTGCCATCAGTGGAGAACGGGATAATTCACCCCTCCACTTT. This gives the protein CAISGERDNSPLHF.

This clonotype was counted at least ten times. The chain carries TRBV6-6 and TRBJ1-1, with D uncertain. V was cut by 2 bases and J by 4 bases, with 14 bases left in between. Germline lookup yields CDR1 MNHNY and CDR2 SVGAGI (reference sequence). The CDR3 runs 15 residues. CDR3 in amino acids: CASSYGGSLSTEAFF. The CDR3 coding sequence is TGTGCCAGCAGTTACGGTGGCAGTCTGAGCACTGAAGCTTTCTTT.

This clonotype was observed a few times. The rearrangement uses TRBV19 and TRBJ2-5; 9 bases match TRBD2. Germline values: CDR1 LNHDA, CDR2 SQIVND (reference sequence). Trimming cost V 10 bases and J 2 bases; bases outside gene matches: 8. The CDR3 has 14 residues. Written as DNA, the CDR3 is TGTGCCACCACGACTAGCGGCAATCAAGAGACCCAGTACTTC. It translates to CATTTSGNQETQYF.

This clonotype was picked up many times. The V gene is TRBV9, the J gene TRBJ2-1; D gene unclear. CDR1 is SGDLS and CDR2 is YYNGEE in the germline V gene. The V end lost 0 bases, the J end lost 10 bases, and 11 bases lay between the germline ends. The CDR3 totals 13 residues. The CDR3 loop is CASSVDPHPEQFF. CDR3 coding DNA: TGTGCCAGCAGCGTAGACCCACACCCGGAGCAGTTCTTC.

The chain has TRBV14 and TRBJ2-7; 12 nucleotides agree with TRBD2. The CDR3 length is 17 residues. The ends lost 4 bases at V and 0 bases at J; junction bases unmatched: 7. Germline CDR1 reads SGHDN; CDR2 reads FVKESK. The CDR3 loop is CASSPGLAGTDSYEQYF. CDR3 sequence (DNA): TGTGCCAGCAGCCCCGGACTAGCGGGAACTGACTCCTACGAGCAGTACTTC.

In its sample, this clonotype was seen many times. The genes are TRBV4-1 and TRBJ2-5; tentatively, D is TRBD1 (6 bases). Looked up from germline, CDR1 is MGHRA and CDR2 is YSYEKL. The CDR3 contains 17 residues. Trimming removed 2 bases at V and 7 bases at J, with 23 bases between. Here the CDR3 reads CASSQNPAGTSLGTQYF. The CDR3 coding sequence is TGCGCCAGCAGCCAAAATCCCGCCGGGACATCCCTTGGGACCCAGTACTTC.

In the case of this clonotype: The junction and the germline gene differ at one end; a read error may be behind it. The rearrangement links TRBV18 to TRBJ2-4; tentatively, D is TRBD1 or TRBD2 (6 bases each). The CDR3 has 15 amino acids. Germline V gene data show CDR1 as KGHSH and CDR2 as LQKENI. The CDR3 protein is CAGSPDLGGKNIQYF. The CDR3 DNA is TGTGCCGGCTCACCCGATTTGGGGGGCAAGAACATTCAGTACTTC.

In its sample, this clonotype was seen many times. The chain has TRBV5-6 and TRBJ2-1; maybe TRBD2 (5 bases). The germline V gene encodes CDR1 SGHDT and CDR2 YYEEEE. The CDR3 loop spans 15 amino acids. V was cut by 1 base and J by 6 bases, with 14 bases left in between. The CDR3 loop is CASSLMVEGGNEQFF. The CDR3 DNA follows: TGTGCCAGCAGCTTGATGGTAGAGGGTGGCAATGAGCAGTTCTTC.